Here is one T cell receptor beta chain with its context. No antigen is known for it. This specimen comes from a study of monozygotic twins with inflammatory bowel disease. UMIs with a 6-nucleotide sample barcode were added by template switching. TCRdb re-called the 5' RACE reads; every CDR3 protein appears as one record, without DNA. The ten top clones account for approximately 2.4%, within a sample of around 450,000 distinct CDR3 sequences. Germline V gene lookup returns CDR1 DFQATT and CDR2 SNEGSKA (reference sequence). The CDR3 runs 15 residues. Study conclusions and caveats: With inverse Simpson as the measure, TCRbeta diversity was lower in IBD patients than in healthy co-twins. Part of the variability in patient repertoires may have come from differing immunosuppressive treatments.

The sample was blood. The V gene is TRBV20-1, the J gene TRBJ1-2; the D call from TCRdb, TRBD1, cannot be confirmed without DNA. This sequence was found in a human donor with ulcerative colitis or Crohn's disease, or a healthy co-twin of an affected twin (not recorded which). CDR3 sequence reads: CSATEQAYGGYGYTF.